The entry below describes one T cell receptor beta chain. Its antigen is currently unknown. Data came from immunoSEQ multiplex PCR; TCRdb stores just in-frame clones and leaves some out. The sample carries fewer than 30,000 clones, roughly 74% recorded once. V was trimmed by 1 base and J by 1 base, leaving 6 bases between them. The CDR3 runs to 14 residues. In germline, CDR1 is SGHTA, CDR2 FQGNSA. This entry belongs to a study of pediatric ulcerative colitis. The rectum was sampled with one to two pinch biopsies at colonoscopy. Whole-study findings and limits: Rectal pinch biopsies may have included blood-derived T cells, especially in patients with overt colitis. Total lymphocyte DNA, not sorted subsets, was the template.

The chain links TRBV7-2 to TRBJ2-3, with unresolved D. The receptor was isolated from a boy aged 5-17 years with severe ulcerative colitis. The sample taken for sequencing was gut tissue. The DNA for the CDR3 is TGTGCCAGCAGCTTAGACGGCGGCACAGATACGCAGTATTTT. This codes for CASSLDGGTDTQYF.